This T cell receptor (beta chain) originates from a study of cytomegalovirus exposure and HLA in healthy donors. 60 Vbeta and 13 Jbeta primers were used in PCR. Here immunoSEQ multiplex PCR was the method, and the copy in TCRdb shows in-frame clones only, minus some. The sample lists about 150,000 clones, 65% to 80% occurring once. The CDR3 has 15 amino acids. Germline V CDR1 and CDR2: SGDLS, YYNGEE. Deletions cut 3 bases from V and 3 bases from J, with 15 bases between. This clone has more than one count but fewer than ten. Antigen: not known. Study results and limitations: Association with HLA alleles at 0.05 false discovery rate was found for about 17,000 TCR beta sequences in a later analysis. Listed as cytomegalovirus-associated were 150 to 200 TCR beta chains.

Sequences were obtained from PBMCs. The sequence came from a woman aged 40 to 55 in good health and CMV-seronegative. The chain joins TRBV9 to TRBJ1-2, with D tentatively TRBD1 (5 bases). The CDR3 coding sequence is TGTGCCAGCAGCGCTTCCAGGGTAATCTACTATGGCTACACCTTC. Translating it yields CASSASRVIYYGYTF. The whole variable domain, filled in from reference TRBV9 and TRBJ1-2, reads DSGVTQTPKHLITATGQRVTLRCSPRSGDLSVYWYQQSLDQGLQFLIQYYNGEERAKGNILERFSAQQFPDLHSELNLSSLELGDSALYFCASSASRVIYYGYTFGSGTRLTVV.